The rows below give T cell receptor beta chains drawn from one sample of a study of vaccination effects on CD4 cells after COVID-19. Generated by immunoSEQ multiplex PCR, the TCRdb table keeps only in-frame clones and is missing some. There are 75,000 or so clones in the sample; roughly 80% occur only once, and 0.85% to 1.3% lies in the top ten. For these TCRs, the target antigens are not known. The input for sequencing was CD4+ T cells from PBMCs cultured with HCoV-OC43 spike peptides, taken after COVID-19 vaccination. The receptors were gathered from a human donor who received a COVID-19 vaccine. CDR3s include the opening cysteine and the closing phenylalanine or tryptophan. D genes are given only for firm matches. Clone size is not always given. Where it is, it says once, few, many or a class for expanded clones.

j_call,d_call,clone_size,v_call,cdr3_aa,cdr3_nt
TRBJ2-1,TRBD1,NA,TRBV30,CAWRNTGAGEQFF,TGTGCCTGGAGGAACACAGGGGCGGGCGAGCAGTTCTTC
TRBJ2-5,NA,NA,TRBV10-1,CASSESQETQYF,TGCGCCAGCAGTGAGTCCCAAGAGACCCAGTACTTC
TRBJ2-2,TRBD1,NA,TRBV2,CASSEARWTGTTGELFF,TGTGCCAGCAGTGAAGCTAGATGGACAGGTACCACCGGGGAGCTGTTTTTT
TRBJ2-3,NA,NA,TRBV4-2,CASSQDTGLYTQYF,TGTGCCAGCAGCCAAGATACAGGGCTCTATACGCAGTATTTT
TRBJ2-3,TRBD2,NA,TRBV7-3,CASSPRGNTDTQYF,TGTGCCAGCAGCCCGCGGGGGAACACAGATACGCAGTATTTT
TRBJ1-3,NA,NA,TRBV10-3,CAISSSGNTIYF,TGTGCCATCAGTTCATCGGGAAACACCATATATTTT
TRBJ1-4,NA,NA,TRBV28,CASSAPGGPSNEKLFF,TGTGCCAGCAGTGCCCCGGGGGGGCCGTCGAATGAAAAACTGTTTTTT
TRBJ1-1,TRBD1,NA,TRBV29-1,CSVIGQRQGPRSGKIENTEAFF,TGCAGCGTTATCGGACAGAGACAGGGCCCGAGATCGGGAAAAATCGAGAACACTGAAGCTTTCTTT
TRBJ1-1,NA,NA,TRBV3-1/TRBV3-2,CASSQERRPPNTEAFF,TGTGCCAGCAGCCAAGAGCGTAGGCCGCCGAACACTGAAGCTTTCTTT
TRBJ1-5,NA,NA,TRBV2,CASKGPGSNQPQHF,TGTGCCAGCAAGGGACCGGGTAGCAATCAGCCCCAGCATTTT
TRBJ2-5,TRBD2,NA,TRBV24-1,CATSDRGTSGGRETQYF,TGTGCCACCAGTGACCGGGGGACTAGCGGGGGGCGGGAGACCCAGTACTTC
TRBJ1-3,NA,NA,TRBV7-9,CASSLGGTSPLYF,TGTGCCAGCAGCTTAGGCGGGACAAGTCCCCTATATTTT
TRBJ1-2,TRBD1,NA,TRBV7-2,CASSSRTGNYGYTF,TGTGCCAGCAGCTCCCGGACAGGGAACTATGGCTACACCTTC
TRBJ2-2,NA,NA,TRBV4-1,CASSQDLYGTPTGELFF,TGCGCCAGCAGCCAAGATCTTTACGGGACACCGACCGGGGAGCTGTTTTTT
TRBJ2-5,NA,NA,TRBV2,CASRVGETQYF,TGTGCCAGCCGGGTTGGGGAGACCCAGTACTTC
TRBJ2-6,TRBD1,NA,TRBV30,CAWTPRGTGVLGANVLTF,TGTGCCTGGACCCCTCGGGGGACAGGTGTACTTGGGGCCAACGTCCTGACTTTC
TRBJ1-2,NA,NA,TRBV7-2,CASSSLGGTSGYYGYTF,TGTGCCAGCAGCTCATTAGGAGGGACTTCGGGTTACTATGGCTACACCTTC
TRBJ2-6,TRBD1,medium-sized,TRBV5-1,CASSLSPTGESGANVLTF,TGCGCCAGCAGCTTAAGCCCCACAGGGGAATCTGGGGCCAACGTCCTGACTTTC
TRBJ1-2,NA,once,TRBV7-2,CASSPFIQGASHGYTF,TGTGCCAGCAGCCCCTTTATCCAGGGAGCAAGCCATGGCTACACCTTC
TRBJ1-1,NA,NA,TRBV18,CASSPQPGQNTEAFF,TGTGCCAGCTCACCACAACCAGGGCAGAACACTGAAGCTTTCTTT
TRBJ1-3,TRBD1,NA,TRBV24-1,CATSDQQGAGNTIYF,TGTGCCACCAGTGATCAACAGGGGGCTGGAAACACCATATATTTT
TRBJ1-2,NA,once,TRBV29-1,CSATQNLNYGYTF,TGCAGCGCCACCCAAAATTTGAACTATGGCTACACCTTC
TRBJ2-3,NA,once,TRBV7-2,CASSPHLGGTTDTQYF,TGTGCCAGCAGCCCTCACCTGGGGGGAACTACAGATACGCAGTATTTT
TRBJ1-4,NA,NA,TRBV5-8,CASSLGGQGEKLFF,TGTGCCAGCAGCTTGGGGGGCCAGGGTGAAAAACTGTTTTTT
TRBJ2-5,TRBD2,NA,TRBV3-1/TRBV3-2,CASSQGGLEETQYF,TGTGCCAGCAGCCAGGGGGGACTAGAAGAGACCCAGTACTTC
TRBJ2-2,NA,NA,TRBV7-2,CASSLVVGGTGELFF,TGTGCCAGCAGCTTAGTTGTGGGCGGGACCGGGGAGCTGTTTTTT
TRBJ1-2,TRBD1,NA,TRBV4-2,CASSSDRGGYTF,TGTGCCAGCAGCTCAGACAGGGGTGGCTACACCTTC
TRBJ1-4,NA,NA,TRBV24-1,CATHRSPTNEKLFF,TGTGCCACCCACAGGAGTCCAACTAATGAAAAACTGTTTTTT
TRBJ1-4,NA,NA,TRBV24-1,CATSDTAGQKLFF,TGTGCCACCAGTGATACCGCAGGGCAAAAACTGTTTTTT
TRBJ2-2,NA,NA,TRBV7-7,CASSPTGTLTGELFF,TGTGCCAGCAGCCCGACCGGGACTCTTACCGGGGAGCTGTTTTTT
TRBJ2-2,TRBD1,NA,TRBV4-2,CASSPFLLDRATGELFF,TGTGCCAGCAGCCCCTTTTTACTCGACAGGGCCACCGGGGAGCTGTTTTTT
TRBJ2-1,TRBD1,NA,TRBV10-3,CAISSGTGVVGEQFF,TGTGCCATCAGTTCCGGGACAGGGGTTGTCGGCGAGCAGTTCTTC
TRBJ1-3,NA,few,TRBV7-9,CASSPRGGVGNTIYF,TGTGCCAGCAGCCCTCGGGGAGGTGTGGGAAACACCATATATTTT
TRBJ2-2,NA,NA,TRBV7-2,CASSRGQPANTGELFF,TGTGCCAGCTCCAGAGGGCAGCCCGCGAACACCGGGGAGCTGTTTTTT
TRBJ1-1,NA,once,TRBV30,CAWSYRAEAFF,TGTGCCTGGAGTTACAGGGCTGAAGCTTTCTTT
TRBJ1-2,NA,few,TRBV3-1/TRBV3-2,CASSSRDLNSRGYTF,TGTGCCAGCAGCTCCCGGGACCTTAATTCTCGAGGCTACACCTTC
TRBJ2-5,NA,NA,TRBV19,CASSIIQGARETQYF,TGTGCCAGTAGTATTATACAGGGAGCTCGTGAGACCCAGTACTTC